This TCR beta chain was documented in a study of Ad26.COV2.S vaccination and SARS-CoV-2 variants. Looking at the study overall: Ad26.COV2.S was injected intramuscularly once or twice, 56 days apart. Study-wide points: Possible underestimation of total T cell responses by the TCR breadth and depth analyses was noted. People who got the vaccine or the placebo had similar non-spike TCR breadth. Vaccinees reportedly had broad spike-specific CD8+ and CD4+ T cell responses.

Treatment described: around 19 received Ad26.COV2.S at low or high dose, single or two shots; about 5 received placebo; per-sample allocation not given. Sampling happened 63 days after the first vaccine or placebo injection. This table comes from immunoSEQ multiplex PCR, and its TCRdb copy is limited to in-frame clones, with some not included. The sample holds hundreds of thousands of clones, 89% seen once. To note about this clone: The antigen is undetermined.

The V end was cut by 2 bases, the J end by 5 bases, with 10 bases between. CDR1 SGHNT and CDR2 YENEEA come from the germline V gene. The CDR3 is 15 residues long. The chain links TRBV11-3 to TRBJ1-6; D is uncertain. This material consisted of peripheral blood, taken in a trial of Ad26.COV2.S vaccine versus placebo. The TCR sequence derives from a person between 18 and 60 years old who received the Ad26.COV2.S COVID-19 vaccine or a placebo. CDR3 in DNA: TGTGCCAGCAGCTTATACGGGCCGGATAATTCACCCCTCCACTTT. Protein: CASSLYGPDNSPLHF.